This entry features one TCR beta chain sequence. The data were taken from a study of CXCR3-negative and CXCR3-positive naive CD8 T cells. TRB cDNA libraries were made by UMI-labeled 5' RACE. TCRdb processed the 5' RACE reads again and assigns one entry to each CDR3 protein, with no DNA. This sample lists tens of thousands of distinct CDR3 sequences; its ten largest clones have around 1.5%. The TCR sequence derives from a human donor in good health. Some clones in this sample may be carry-over from other donors' samples. The sequencing sample was made of naive CXCR3- CD8+ T cells from blood. The subset here: CD45RO-CCR7+CD27+CD95- naive CD8+ T cells lacking CXCR3 (TNR3-).

The CDR3 sequence is CSTIQGFDADTQYF. The rearrangement uses TRBV20-1 and TRBJ2-3; without DNA, the TCRdb call of TRBD1 cannot be checked. CDR1 and CDR2 from the germline V gene are DFQATT and SNEGSKA (reference sequence). The CDR3 is 14 amino acids.